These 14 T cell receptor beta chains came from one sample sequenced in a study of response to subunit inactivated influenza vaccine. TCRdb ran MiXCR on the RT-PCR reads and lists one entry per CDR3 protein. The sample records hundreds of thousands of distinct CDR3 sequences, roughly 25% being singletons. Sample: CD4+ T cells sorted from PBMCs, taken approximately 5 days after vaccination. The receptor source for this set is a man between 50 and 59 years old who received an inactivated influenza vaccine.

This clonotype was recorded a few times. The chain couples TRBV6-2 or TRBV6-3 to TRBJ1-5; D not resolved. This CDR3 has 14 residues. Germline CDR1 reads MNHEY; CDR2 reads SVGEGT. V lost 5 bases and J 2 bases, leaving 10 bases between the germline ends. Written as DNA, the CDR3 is TGTGCCAGCAGTCGGGCTCCGGGCAATCAGCCCCAGCATTTT. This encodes CASSRAPGNQPQHF.

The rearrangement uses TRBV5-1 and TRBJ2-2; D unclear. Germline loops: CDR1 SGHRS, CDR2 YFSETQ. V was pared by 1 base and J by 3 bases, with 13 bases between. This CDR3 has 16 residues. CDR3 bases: TGCGCCAGCAGCTTGATGGGTTCTACAGACACCGGGGAGCTGTTTTTT. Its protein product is CASSLMGSTDTGELFF.

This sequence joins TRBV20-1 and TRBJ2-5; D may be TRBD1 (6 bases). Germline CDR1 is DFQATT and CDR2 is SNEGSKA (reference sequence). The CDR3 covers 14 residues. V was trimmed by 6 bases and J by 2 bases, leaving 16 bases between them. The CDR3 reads CSALPGHFQETQYF. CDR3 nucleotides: TGCAGTGCACTTCCGGGACACTTTCAAGAGACCCAGTACTTC.

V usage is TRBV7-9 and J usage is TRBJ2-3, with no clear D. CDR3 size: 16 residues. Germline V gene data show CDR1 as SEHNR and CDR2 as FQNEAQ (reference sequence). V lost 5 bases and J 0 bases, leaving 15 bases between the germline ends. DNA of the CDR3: TGTGCCAGCAGCCCAGGCCTCACCCGGAGCACAGATACGCAGTATTTT. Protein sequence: CASSPGLTRSTDTQYF.

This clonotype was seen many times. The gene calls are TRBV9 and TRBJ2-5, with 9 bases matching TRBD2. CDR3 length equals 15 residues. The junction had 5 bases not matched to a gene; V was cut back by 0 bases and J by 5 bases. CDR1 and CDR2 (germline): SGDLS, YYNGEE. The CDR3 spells CASSVDSGRGETQYF. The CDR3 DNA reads TGTGCCAGCAGCGTAGATAGCGGGAGAGGTGAGACCCAGTACTTC.

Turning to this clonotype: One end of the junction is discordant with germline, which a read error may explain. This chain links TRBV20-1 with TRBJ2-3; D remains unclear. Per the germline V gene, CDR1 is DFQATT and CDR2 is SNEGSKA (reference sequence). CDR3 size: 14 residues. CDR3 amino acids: CSARVVTNTDTKYF. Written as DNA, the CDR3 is TGCAGTGCTAGAGTGGTTACAAACACAGATACGAAGTATTTT.

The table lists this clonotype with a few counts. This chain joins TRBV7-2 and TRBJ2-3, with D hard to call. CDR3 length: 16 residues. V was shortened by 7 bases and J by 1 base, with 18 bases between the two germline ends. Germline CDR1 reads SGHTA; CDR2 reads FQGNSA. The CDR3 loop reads CASTFVGSLRTDTQYF. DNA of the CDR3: TGTGCCAGCACCTTCGTGGGGTCACTCCGCACAGATACGCAGTATTTT.

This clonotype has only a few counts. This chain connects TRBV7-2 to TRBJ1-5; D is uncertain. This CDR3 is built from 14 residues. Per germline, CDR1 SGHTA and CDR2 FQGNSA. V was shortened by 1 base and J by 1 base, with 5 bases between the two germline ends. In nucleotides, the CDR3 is TGTGCCAGCAGCTTAGTACCCAGCAATCAGCCCCAGCATTTT. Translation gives CASSLVPSNQPQHF. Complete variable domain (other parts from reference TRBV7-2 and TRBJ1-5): GAGVSQSPSNKVTEKGKDVELRCDPISGHTALYWYRQSLGQGLEFLIYFQGNSAPDKSGLPSDRFSAERTGGSVSTLTIQRTQQEDSAVYLCASSLVPSNQPQHFGDGTRLSIL.

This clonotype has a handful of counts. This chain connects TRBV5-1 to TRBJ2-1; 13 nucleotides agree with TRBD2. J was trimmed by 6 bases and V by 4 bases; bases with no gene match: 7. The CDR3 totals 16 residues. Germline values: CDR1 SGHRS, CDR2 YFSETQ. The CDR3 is CASSRLTSGGANEQFF. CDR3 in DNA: TGCGCCAGCAGCCGTCTAACTAGCGGGGGGGCCAATGAGCAGTTCTTC.

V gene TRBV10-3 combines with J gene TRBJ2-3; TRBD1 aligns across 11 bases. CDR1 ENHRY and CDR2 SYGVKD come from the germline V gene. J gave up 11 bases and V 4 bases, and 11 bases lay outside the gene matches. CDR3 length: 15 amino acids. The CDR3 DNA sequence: TGTGCCATCAGTGGGGGACAGGGGGTCCCTTATTGGCAGTATTTT. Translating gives CAISGGQGVPYWQYF.

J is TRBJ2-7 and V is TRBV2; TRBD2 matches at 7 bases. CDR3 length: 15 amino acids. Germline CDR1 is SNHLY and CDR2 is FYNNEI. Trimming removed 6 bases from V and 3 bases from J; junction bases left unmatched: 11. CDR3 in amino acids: CASSRPSGTNYEQYF. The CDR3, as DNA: TGTGCCAGCAGCCGACCTAGCGGAACTAACTACGAGCAGTACTTC.

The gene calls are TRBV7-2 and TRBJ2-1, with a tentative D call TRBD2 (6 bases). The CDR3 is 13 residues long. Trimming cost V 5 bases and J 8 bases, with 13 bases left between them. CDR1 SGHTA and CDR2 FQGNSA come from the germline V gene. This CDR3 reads CASSPGSGDEQFF. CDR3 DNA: TGTGCCAGCAGCCCCGGATCGGGGGATGAGCAGTTCTTC.

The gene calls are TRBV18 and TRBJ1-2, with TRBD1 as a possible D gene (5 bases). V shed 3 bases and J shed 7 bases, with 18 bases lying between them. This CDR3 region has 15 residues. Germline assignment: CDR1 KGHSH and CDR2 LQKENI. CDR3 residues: CASSPIQGRTLGYTF. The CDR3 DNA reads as TGTGCCAGCTCACCGATCCAGGGAAGGACTCTTGGCTACACCTTC.

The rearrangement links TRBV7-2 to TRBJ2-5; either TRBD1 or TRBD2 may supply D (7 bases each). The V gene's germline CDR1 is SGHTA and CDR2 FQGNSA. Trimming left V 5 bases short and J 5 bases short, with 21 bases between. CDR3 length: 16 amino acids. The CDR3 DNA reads TGTGCCAGCAGCCGCCAGGGGGGGGCGCCCGGGGAGACCCAGTACTTC. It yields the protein CASSRQGGAPGETQYF.